The 32 T cell receptor beta chains presented below share a single source sample, sequenced in a study of T-cell reconstitution after alpha-beta-depleted transplantation in children. Using unique molecular identifiers, the investigators prepared the TCRbeta library. One entry per CDR3 protein, called by TCRdb with MiXCR from the PCR reads. The sample holds about 900,000 distinct CDR3 sequences; under 30% are singletons and the top ten take 28%. The sequencing used PBMCs, mostly from graft donor cells, collected 360 days after TCRalphabeta/CD19-depleted stem cell transplant. These receptors were taken from a boy younger than two who had a stem cell transplant for SCID, so the T cells may come from the graft donor.

The chain has TRBV5-1 and TRBJ2-3; D may correspond to TRBD1 or TRBD2 (5 bases each). CDR3 length: 12 amino acids. CDR1 SGHRS and CDR2 YFSETQ come from the germline V gene. V was trimmed by 4 bases and J by 10 bases, leaving 13 bases between them. The CDR3: CASSLSVGAQYF. The CDR3 DNA is TGCGCCAGCAGCCTATCGGTGGGGGCGCAGTATTTT.

This clonotype has only a few counts. The chain recombines TRBV6-5 with TRBJ2-3, with 15 bases fitting TRBD2. V was pared by 0 bases and J by 10 bases, with 8 bases of the junction left unmatched. Germline lookup yields CDR1 MNHEY and CDR2 SVGAGI. This CDR3 region has 17 residues. CDR3 amino acids: CASSYSMWTSGGAAQYF. The CDR3 nucleotides read TGTGCCAGCAGTTACTCGATGTGGACTAGCGGGGGGGCCGCGCAGTATTTT.

This clonotype was seen a handful of times. The genes are TRBV12-3 or TRBV12-4 and TRBJ1-2, with 10 bases fitting TRBD1. CDR3 size: 18 residues. The V segment lost 3 bases and the J segment 8 bases; nucleotides outside the gene matches: 18. This CDR3 is CASSFPLAGTGELGGYTF. The CDR3 DNA is TGTGCCAGCAGTTTCCCTCTTGCCGGGACAGGGGAACTCGGCGGCTACACCTTC.

This clonotype was picked up a small number of times. The chain carries TRBV28 and TRBJ1-5; D possibly corresponds to TRBD1 (6 bases). The CDR3 is made up of 17 amino acids. The V gene's germline CDR1 is MDHEN and CDR2 SYDVKM. The germline V and J ends were trimmed by 7 bases and 4 bases, with 23 bases remaining between them. The CDR3 DNA follows: TGTGCCAGCATCCCCCCGGGGTGGCAGCAGGGGAATCAGCCCCAGCATTTT. This sequence encodes CASIPPGWQQGNQPQHF.

The sample holds a few counts of this clonotype. The V call is TRBV28, the J call TRBJ2-2, with D possibly matching TRBD1 (6 bases). V lost 7 bases to trimming and J lost 9 bases, with 15 bases between them. Germline CDR1 MDHEN, CDR2 SYDVKM. This CDR3 is built from 13 residues. The CDR3 sequence is CASTRGGLWELFF. CDR3 bases: TGTGCCAGCACCAGGGGTGGCCTTTGGGAGCTGTTTTTT.

The rearrangement uses TRBV12-3 or TRBV12-4 and TRBJ2-1; 8 positions match TRBD1. CDR3 length equals 15 residues. V shed 6 bases and J 6 bases; nucleotides not matched to a gene: 10. The CDR3 sequence: CASSQYRQGINEQFF. DNA for the CDR3: TGTGCCAGCAGCCAGTACCGACAGGGGATCAATGAGCAGTTCTTC.

The chain carries TRBV10-3 and TRBJ1-2; perhaps TRBD1 as D (5 bases). V was cut by 7 bases and J by 4 bases, with 10 bases left in between. The germline V gene has CDR1 ENHRY and CDR2 SYGVKD. This CDR3 is 12 amino acids long. The CDR3 loop reads CAIMTAIYGYTF. The CDR3 nucleotides are TGTGCCATCATGACAGCCATCTATGGCTACACCTTC.

This clonotype was found a few times. The chain carries TRBV5-5 and TRBJ2-2, with D possibly being TRBD1 or TRBD2 (5 bases each). The length of the CDR3 is 14 residues. Trimming took 2 bases from V and 4 from J, leaving 9 bases between them. In germline, CDR1 is SGHKS, CDR2 YYEKEE (reference sequence). This CDR3 reads CASSLEGITGELFF. CDR3 in DNA: TGTGCCAGCAGCTTAGAGGGGATCACCGGGGAGCTGTTTTTT.

This clonotype came up a few times. The chain uses TRBV29-1 and TRBJ2-1; D assignment may be TRBD1 or TRBD2 (6 bases each). The CDR3 loop spans 17 amino acids. The V end lost 3 bases, the J end lost 1 base, and 19 bases lay between the germline ends. The germline gives CDR1 SQVTM, CDR2 ANQGSEA. CDR3 sequence reads: CSVEAQGWGASYNEQFF. DNA of the CDR3: TGCAGCGTTGAGGCACAGGGTTGGGGGGCTTCCTACAATGAGCAGTTCTTC.

This rearrangement joins TRBV12-3 or TRBV12-4 to TRBJ2-1; 8 bases are shared with TRBD2. The length of the CDR3 is 14 residues. Germline trimming cut 5 bases from V and 7 bases from J; bases unmatched to any gene: 7. The CDR3 DNA sequence: TGTGCCAGCAGTCGTGGACCGGGGGGGAATGAGCAGTTCTTC. Encoded protein: CASSRGPGGNEQFF.

The V and J genes are TRBV11-2 and TRBJ2-2; D remains unclear. The germline V gene has CDR1 SGHAT and CDR2 FQNNGV. The V end was cut by 3 bases, the J end by 4 bases, with 9 bases between. The CDR3 sequence is 14 residues long. CDR3 loop: CASSFYATTGELFF. The CDR3 DNA sequence: TGTGCCAGCAGCTTCTACGCAACCACCGGGGAGCTGTTTTTT.

The chain couples TRBV4-2 to TRBJ2-7; maybe TRBD2 (6 bases). The CDR3 loop spans 14 amino acids. The germline V and J ends were trimmed by 1 base and 4 bases, with 11 bases remaining between them. The germline V gene has CDR1 LGHNA and CDR2 YNFKEQ. The DNA for the CDR3 is TGTGCCAGCAGCCAAGGCGGGACCAAATACGAGCAGTACTTC. Its translation is CASSQGGTKYEQYF.

The chain uses TRBV20-1 and TRBJ2-3, with D perhaps matching TRBD1 or TRBD2 (5 bases each). The CDR3 sequence is 13 residues long. Germline CDR1 and CDR2: DFQATT and SNEGSKA (reference sequence). Trimming removed 4 bases from V and 0 bases from J, with 8 bases in between. CDR3 protein: CSATRDSTDTQYF. The CDR3 DNA sequence: TGCAGTGCTACCCGGGACAGCACAGATACGCAGTATTTT.

This clonotype was seen a handful of times. The chain uses TRBV24-1 and TRBJ2-1; D may be TRBD2 (6 bases). The CDR3 loop spans 12 amino acids. Between the trimmed V and J ends, which lost 3 bases and 10 bases, there was a span of 9 bases. The V gene's germline CDR1 is KGHDR and CDR2 SFDVKD. DNA for the CDR3: TGTGCCACCAGTGATCCGGGACTCGAGCAGTTCTTC. The encoded protein is CATSDPGLEQFF.

This sequence joins TRBV20-1 and TRBJ1-6; D remains unclear. There are 14 residues in the CDR3. V shed 6 bases and J shed 8 bases, with 17 bases lying between them. Germline values: CDR1 DFQATT, CDR2 SNEGSKA (reference sequence). The CDR3: CSAPLRALHSPLHF. CDR3 bases: TGCAGTGCCCCGCTCCGGGCCCTCCATTCACCCCTCCACTTT.

J is TRBJ2-4 and V is TRBV18; D not certain. Germline V gives CDR1 KGHSH, CDR2 LQKENI. V was pared by 0 bases and J by 3 bases, with 6 bases between. This CDR3 is 14 amino acids long. The DNA for the CDR3 is TGTGCCAGCTCACCACCGGCAGACAAAAACATTCAGTACTTC. It codes for CASSPPADKNIQYF.

This chain's CDR3 is CASSLTPGANTEAFF. CDR3 in DNA: TGCGCCAGCAGTCTGACCCCAGGGGCGAACACTGAAGCTTTCTTT. This chain links TRBV5-1 with TRBJ1-1; D is perhaps TRBD1 (6 bases). V lost 5 bases and J lost 1, with 15 bases in between. Germline CDR1 reads SGHRS; CDR2 reads YFSETQ. This CDR3 has 15 amino acids.

CDR3 residues: CSARPGQGVRPQHF. CDR3 nucleotides: TGCAGTGCTAGGCCGGGACAGGGGGTACGTCCCCAGCATTTT. The chain employs TRBV20-1 and TRBJ1-5, with TRBD1 identical over 11 bases. The CDR3 covers 14 residues. V trimming: 3 bases; J trimming: 10 bases; junction bases outside the gene matches: 8. Germline CDR1 is DFQATT and CDR2 is SNEGSKA (reference sequence).

V is TRBV20-1 and J is TRBJ1-4, with TRBD1 matching 8 bases. Germline values: CDR1 DFQATT, CDR2 SNEGSKA (reference sequence). The J segment lost 8 bases and the V segment lost 3 bases, leaving 5 bases of the junction unmatched. The CDR3 extends over 13 amino acids. CDR3 nucleotides: TGCAGTGCTAGTGGTGGGACAGGAGAAAAACTGTTTTTT. It encodes CSASGGTGEKLFF.

The V and J genes are TRBV6-5 and TRBJ2-1; D not certain. V was shortened by 0 bases and J by 7 bases, with 13 bases between the two germline ends. Looked up from germline, CDR1 is MNHEY and CDR2 is SVGAGI. CDR3 length: 15 residues. In DNA, the CDR3 is TGTGCCAGCAGTTACTCGTCACAGCAAGGGAATGAGCAGTTCTTC. Translated: CASSYSSQQGNEQFF.

The rearrangement joins TRBV27 to TRBJ2-7; D not certain. Trimming left V 3 bases short and J 6 bases short, with 18 bases between. The CDR3 covers 15 residues. Looked up from germline, CDR1 is MNHEY and CDR2 is SMNVEV (reference sequence). CDR3 protein: CASSFWPSETSEQYF. In nucleotides, the CDR3 is TGTGCCAGCAGTTTTTGGCCGAGTGAGACCTCCGAGCAGTACTTC.

This chain joins TRBV5-1 and TRBJ2-3, with D maybe TRBD2 (6 bases). This CDR3 region has 16 residues. V lost 1 base, J lost 5 bases, and 17 bases lay in between. CDR1 and CDR2 (germline): SGHRS, YFSETQ. The CDR3 reads CASSLRSKGGIDTQYF. The CDR3 bases are TGCGCCAGCAGCTTGCGATCGAAGGGCGGGATAGATACGCAGTATTTT. The full variable domain, with the rest looked up from reference TRBV5-1 and TRBJ2-3, is KAGVTQTPRYLIKTRGQQVTLSCSPISGHRSVSWYQQTPGQGLQFLFEYFSETQRNKGNFPGRFSGRQFSNSRSEMNVSTLELGDSALYLCASSLRSKGGIDTQYFGPGTRLTVL.

This clonotype was counted many times. The chain recombines TRBV7-2 with TRBJ2-7; 8 bases map to TRBD1. V dropped 3 bases and J dropped 4; count of bases not matched to a gene: 5. The CDR3 has 14 residues. Per the germline V gene, CDR1 is SGHTA and CDR2 is FQGNSA. The CDR3 coding sequence is TGTGCCAGCAGCTTCGGACAGGGTGTATACGAGCAGTACTTC. Translation gives CASSFGQGVYEQYF.

This clonotype was found many times. The chain is built from TRBV5-1 and TRBJ2-7; TRBD1 matches 9 bases. The trim removed 3 bases at V and 7 bases at J, leaving 5 bases unmatched. The CDR3 extends over 13 amino acids. CDR1 is SGHRS, CDR2 YFSETQ, per germline. Written as DNA, the CDR3 is TGCGCCAGCAGCTGGACAGGGGAGAGAGAGCAGTACTTC. Its translation: CASSWTGEREQYF.

This clonotype has at least ten counts. The V and J genes are TRBV3-1 and TRBJ2-3, with D unclear. The CDR3 length is 14 residues. Trimming stripped 4 bases from V and 4 bases from J, with 12 bases between. Germline values: CDR1 LGHDT, CDR2 YNNKEL (reference sequence). The CDR3 nucleotides are TGTGCCAGCAGCCCCGTACAGTCCCCAGATACGCAGTATTTT. It translates to CASSPVQSPDTQYF.

The chain links TRBV2 to TRBJ2-5; the D is unclear. Trimming pared 8 bases from V and 5 bases from J, leaving 12 bases between. Germline V CDR1 and CDR2: SNHLY, FYNNEI. CDR3 length: 12 residues. CDR3 DNA sequence: TGTGCCAGCGTTGATGGGATCGAGACCCAGTACTTC. Encoded protein: CASVDGIETQYF. Looking up the rest from reference TRBV2 and TRBJ2-5 gives the full variable domain: EPEVTQTPSHQVTQMGQEVILRCVPISNHLYFYWYRQILGQKVEFLVSFYNNEISEKSEIFDDQFSVERPDGSNFTLKIRSTKLEDSAMYFCASVDGIETQYFGPGTRLLVL.

There are a few counts of this clonotype. V and J are TRBV3-1 and TRBJ2-7; tentatively, D is TRBD2 (6 bases). Germline V gene sequence: CDR1 LGHDT, CDR2 YNNKEL (reference sequence). Trimming shortened V by 1 base and J by 5 bases, and 12 bases separated the two germline ends. This CDR3 has 14 residues. The CDR3 here is CASSQGRGGDEQYF. Written as DNA, the CDR3 is TGTGCCAGCAGCCAAGGCCGGGGAGGCGACGAGCAGTACTTC.

The genes are TRBV5-1 and TRBJ2-7; D is uncertain. Germline V gene data show CDR1 as SGHRS and CDR2 as YFSETQ. The CDR3 sequence is 17 residues long. The V end was cut by 0 bases, the J end by 3 bases, with 19 bases between. The CDR3 loop reads CASSLAQQGTIHYEQYF. The CDR3 DNA reads as TGCGCCAGCAGCTTGGCTCAACAAGGAACAATACACTACGAGCAGTACTTC.

The chain carries TRBV20-1 and TRBJ2-1; 10 bases map to TRBD2. Germline-derived CDR1 and CDR2 are DFQATT and SNEGSKA (reference sequence). This CDR3 is built from 13 residues. Losses at the gene ends were 5 bases for V and 5 bases for J; bases not matched to a gene: 3. The CDR3 nucleotides are TGCAGTGCTTATAGCGGGGGGAACAATGAGCAGTTCTTC. Translating it yields CSAYSGGNNEQFF.

The CDR3 here is CASSPRISGVISSYNEQFF. In nucleotides, the CDR3 is TGCGCCAGCAGCCCCCGCATCAGCGGGGTAATAAGCTCCTACAATGAGCAGTTCTTC. The genes are TRBV4-3 and TRBJ2-1; 7 bases map to TRBD2. Trimming cost V 4 bases and J 0 bases; bases outside gene matches: 15. The CDR3 contains 19 residues. The V gene's germline CDR1 is LGHNA and CDR2 YSLEER.

The chain joins TRBV7-2 to TRBJ1-1; tentatively, D is TRBD1 (5 bases). V lost 3 bases and J 3 bases, leaving 14 bases between the germline ends. The CDR3 is 15 amino acids. Germline CDR1 is SGHTA and CDR2 is FQGNSA. CDR3 loop: CASSFASWGDTEAFF. The CDR3 region has the DNA TGTGCCAGCAGCTTCGCTAGTTGGGGGGACACTGAAGCTTTCTTT.

In its sample, this clonotype was seen many times. The genes are TRBV7-3 and TRBJ2-5, with 8 positions matching TRBD1. The germline gives CDR1 SGHTA, CDR2 FQGTGA. V lost 4 bases to trimming and J lost 2 bases; unmatched junction nucleotides: 0. CDR3 size: 13 residues. This CDR3 is CASSWDRQETQYF. The CDR3, as DNA: TGTGCCAGCAGCTGGGACAGGCAAGAGACCCAGTACTTC.